The sequence of this TCR beta chain was determined in a study of cytomegalovirus exposure and HLA in healthy donors. Germline V gives CDR1 MDHEN, CDR2 SYDVKM. CDR3 length equals 15 residues. V dropped 8 bases and J dropped 8 bases, with 24 bases sitting between them. Whole-study findings and limits: Reportedly, a later analysis found an Asian-associated ancestry cluster had fewer N-insertions than the approximately 670-donor mean. Solely CMV serostatus was available to characterize immune exposure.

The PCR was carried out with 60 Vbeta primers and 13 Jbeta primers. Repertoires were generated with immunoSEQ multiplex PCR, while TCRdb's copy carries only in-frame clones and drops some. There are over 110,000 clones in the sample, with 0.75% to 1% held by the top ten. Concerning this clone: Its antigen remains unknown.

The source material was PBMCs. The TCR was taken from a male donor in good health and CMV-seronegative. This chain connects TRBV28 to TRBJ1-1; TRBD1 is a possible D gene (6 bases). The DNA of the CDR3 is TGTGCCAGCTCCTTGGGCTGGGGAGGGGGTCGAGAAGCTTTCTTT. Its protein product is CASSLGWGGGREAFF. Full variable domain (remainder filled in from reference TRBV28 and TRBJ1-1): DVKVTQSSRYLVKRTGEKVFLECVQDMDHENMFWYRQDPGLGLRLIYFSYDVKMKEKGDIPEGYSVSREKKERFSLILESASTNQTSMYLCASSLGWGGGREAFFGQGTRLTVV.